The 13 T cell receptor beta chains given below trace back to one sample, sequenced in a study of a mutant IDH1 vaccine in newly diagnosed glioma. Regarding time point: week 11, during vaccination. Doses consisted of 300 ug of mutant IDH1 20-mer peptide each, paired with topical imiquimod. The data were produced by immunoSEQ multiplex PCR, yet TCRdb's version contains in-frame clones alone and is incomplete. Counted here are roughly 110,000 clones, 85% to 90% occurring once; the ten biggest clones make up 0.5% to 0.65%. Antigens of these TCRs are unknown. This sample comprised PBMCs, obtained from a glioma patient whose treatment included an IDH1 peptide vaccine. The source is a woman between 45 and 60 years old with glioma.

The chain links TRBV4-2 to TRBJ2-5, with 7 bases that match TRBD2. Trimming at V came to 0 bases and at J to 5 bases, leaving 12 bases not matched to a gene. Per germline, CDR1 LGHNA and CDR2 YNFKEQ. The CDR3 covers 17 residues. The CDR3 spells CASSQDGSGGFRETQYF. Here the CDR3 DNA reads TGTGCCAGCAGCCAAGATGGGTCGGGAGGCTTCAGGGAGACCCAGTACTTC.

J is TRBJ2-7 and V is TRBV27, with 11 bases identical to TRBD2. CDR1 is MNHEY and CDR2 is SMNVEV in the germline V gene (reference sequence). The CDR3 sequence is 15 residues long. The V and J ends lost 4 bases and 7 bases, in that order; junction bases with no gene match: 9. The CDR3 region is CASSSLAGGPREQYF. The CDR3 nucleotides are TGTGCCAGCAGTTCCTTAGCGGGAGGGCCGCGGGAGCAGTACTTC.

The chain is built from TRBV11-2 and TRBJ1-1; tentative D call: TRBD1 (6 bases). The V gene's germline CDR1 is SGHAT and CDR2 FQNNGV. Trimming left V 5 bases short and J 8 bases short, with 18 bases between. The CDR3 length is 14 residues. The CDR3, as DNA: TGTGCCAGCAGCCCCTTTCTGGGGGGCCACGAAGCTTTCTTT. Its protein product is CASSPFLGGHEAFF.

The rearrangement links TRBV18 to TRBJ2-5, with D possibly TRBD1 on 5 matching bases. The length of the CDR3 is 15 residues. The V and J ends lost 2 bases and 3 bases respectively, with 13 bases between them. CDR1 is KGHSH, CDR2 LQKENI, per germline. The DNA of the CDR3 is TGTGCCAGCTCACCATTAAGGGGCGCGGAAGAGACCCAGTACTTC. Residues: CASSPLRGAEETQYF.

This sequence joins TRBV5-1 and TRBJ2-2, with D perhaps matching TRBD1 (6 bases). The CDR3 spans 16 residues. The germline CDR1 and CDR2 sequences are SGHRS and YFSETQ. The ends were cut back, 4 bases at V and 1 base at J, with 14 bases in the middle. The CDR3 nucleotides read TGCGCCAGCAGCATTACAGGGATTATGAACACCGGGGAGCTGTTTTTT. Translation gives CASSITGIMNTGELFF.

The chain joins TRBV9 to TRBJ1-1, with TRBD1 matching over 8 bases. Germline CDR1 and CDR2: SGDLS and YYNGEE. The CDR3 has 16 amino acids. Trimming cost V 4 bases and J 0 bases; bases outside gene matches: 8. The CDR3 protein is CASSSPGGIMNTEAFF. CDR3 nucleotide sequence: TGTGCCAGCAGCTCCCCAGGGGGCATTATGAACACTGAAGCTTTCTTT.

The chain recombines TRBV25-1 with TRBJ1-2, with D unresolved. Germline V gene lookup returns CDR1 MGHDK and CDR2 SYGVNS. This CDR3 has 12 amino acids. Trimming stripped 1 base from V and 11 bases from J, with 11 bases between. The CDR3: CASSESGSAYTF. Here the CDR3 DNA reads TGTGCCAGCAGTGAATCCGGCAGCGCGTACACCTTC.

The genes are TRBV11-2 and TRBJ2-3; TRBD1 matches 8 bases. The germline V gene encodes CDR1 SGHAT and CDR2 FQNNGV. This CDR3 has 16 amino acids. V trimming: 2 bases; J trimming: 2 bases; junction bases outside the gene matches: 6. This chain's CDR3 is CASSLQGARVTDTQYF. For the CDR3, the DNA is TGTGCCAGCAGCTTACAGGGGGCGAGAGTCACAGATACGCAGTATTTT.

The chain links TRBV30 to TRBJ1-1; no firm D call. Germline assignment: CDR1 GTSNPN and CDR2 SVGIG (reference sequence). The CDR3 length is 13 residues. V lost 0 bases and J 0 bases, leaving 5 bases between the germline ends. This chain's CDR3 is CAWSVLLNTEAFF. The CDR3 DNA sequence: TGTGCCTGGAGTGTTTTATTGAACACTGAAGCTTTCTTT.

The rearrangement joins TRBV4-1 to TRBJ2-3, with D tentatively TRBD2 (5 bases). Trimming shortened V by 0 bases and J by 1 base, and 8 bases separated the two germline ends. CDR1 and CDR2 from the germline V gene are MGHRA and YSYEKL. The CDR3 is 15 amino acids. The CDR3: CASSQEEAGTDTQYF. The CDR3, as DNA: TGCGCCAGCAGCCAAGAGGAGGCAGGCACAGATACGCAGTATTTT.

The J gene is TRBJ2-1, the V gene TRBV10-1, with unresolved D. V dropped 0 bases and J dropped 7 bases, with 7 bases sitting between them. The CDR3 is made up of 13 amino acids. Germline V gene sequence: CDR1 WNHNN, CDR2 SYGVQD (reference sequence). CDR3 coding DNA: TGCGCCAGCAGTGAGTCGGTTAGTAATGAGCAGTTCTTC. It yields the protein CASSESVSNEQFF.

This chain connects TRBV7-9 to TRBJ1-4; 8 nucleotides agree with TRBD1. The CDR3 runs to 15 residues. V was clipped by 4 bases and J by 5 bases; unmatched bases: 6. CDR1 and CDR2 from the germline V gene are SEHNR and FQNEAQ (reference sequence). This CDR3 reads CASSSDRGLNEKLFF. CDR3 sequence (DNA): TGTGCCAGCAGCTCCGACAGGGGTTTAAATGAAAAACTGTTTTTT.

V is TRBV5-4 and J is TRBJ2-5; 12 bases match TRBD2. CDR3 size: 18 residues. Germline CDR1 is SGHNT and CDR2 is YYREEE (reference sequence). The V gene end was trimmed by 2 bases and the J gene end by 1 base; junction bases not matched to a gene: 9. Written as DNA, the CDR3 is TGTGCCAGCAGCTTTCGTCTAGCGGGAGGGAGGATCCAAGAGACCCAGTACTTC. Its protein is CASSFRLAGGRIQETQYF. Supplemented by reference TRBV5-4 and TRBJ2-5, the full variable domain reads ETGVTQSPTHLIKTRGQQVTLRCSSQSGHNTVSWYQQALGQGPQFIFQYYREEENGRGNFPPRFSGLQFPNYSSELNVNALELDDSALYLCASSFRLAGGRIQETQYFGPGTRLLVL.